The 23 T cell receptor beta chains given below trace back to one sample, sequenced in a study of blood T cells in healthy people across ages. It was with a sample-barcoded 5' primer and a J-beta primer mix that a second PCR of roughly 7 to 12 cycles was run. One entry per CDR3 protein, called by TCRdb with MiXCR from the 5' RACE reads. The repertoire holds more than 650,000 distinct CDR3 sequences, with around 25% as singletons. The same sample was also used in a study of T cells of mothers and their children.

The source material was blood. Receptors originate from a boy younger than 18 in good health.

This clonotype turned up a few times. The chain uses TRBV9 and TRBJ2-1; 10 nucleotides match TRBD2. The trim removed 0 bases at V and 4 bases at J, leaving 4 bases unmatched. This CDR3 region has 16 residues. CDR1 is SGDLS, CDR2 YYNGEE, per germline. CDR3 sequence: CASSVGPSGGYNEQFF. DNA of the CDR3: TGTGCCAGCAGCGTAGGCCCTAGCGGGGGTTACAATGAGCAGTTCTTC.

The chain recombines TRBV29-1 with TRBJ1-2; the D is unclear. Trimming took off 4 bases at V and 1 base at J, with 10 bases between the two ends. This CDR3 has 13 amino acids. Germline-derived CDR1 and CDR2 are SQVTM and ANQGSEA. The CDR3 sequence: CSVATDINYGYTF. The CDR3 coding sequence is TGCAGCGTTGCGACCGACATTAACTATGGCTACACCTTC.

Written as DNA, the CDR3 is TGTGCCAGCAGCTTAGCGCAACGACAGGTCAGCTCCTACAATGAGCAGTTCTTC. This sequence encodes CASSLAQRQVSSYNEQFF. The chain has TRBV7-9 and TRBJ2-1; D may be TRBD1 (6 bases). The V end was cut by 0 bases, the J end by 0 bases, with 15 bases between. The CDR3 consists of 18 residues. CDR1 SEHNR and CDR2 FQNEAQ come from the germline V gene (reference sequence).

The chain has TRBV27 and TRBJ1-1; no reliable D call. The CDR3 contains 16 residues. CDR1 and CDR2 (germline): MNHEY, SMNVEV (reference sequence). The ends were cut back, 3 bases at V and 5 bases at J, with 19 bases in the middle. DNA of the CDR3: TGTGCCAGCAGTTTTCTTCTAGGCGGGGATTGGACTGAAGCTTTCTTT. Protein: CASSFLLGGDWTEAFF.

This clonotype was picked up a small number of times. This chain uses TRBV28 with TRBJ2-5; tentative D call: TRBD1 (5 bases). The J call may not be correct, given that the DNA end is closer to TRBJ2-7. This CDR3 is 17 amino acids long. Germline V CDR1 and CDR2: MDHEN, SYDVKM. The CDR3 sequence: CASSSFQGFPLSYEQYF. DNA for the CDR3: TGTGCCAGCAGTTCCTTCCAGGGTTTCCCACTCTCCTACGAGCAGTACTTC.

With regard to this clonotype: One junction end disagrees with the germline gene, perhaps due to a read error. The chain has TRBV6-5 and TRBJ1-3; D remains unclear. CDR1 MNHEY and CDR2 SVGAGI come from the germline V gene. The CDR3 sequence is 17 residues long. CDR3 nucleotide sequence: TGTGCCAGCAGTTACTCCTGGCAGGCTAGCTCTGGAAGCACCATATATTTT. This codes for CASSYSWQASSGSTIYF.

The chain uses TRBV6-5 and TRBJ2-5, with a weak D call TRBD1 (6 bases). CDR1 is MNHEY and CDR2 is SVGAGI in the germline V gene. This CDR3 has 13 amino acids. Trimming cost V 2 bases and J 5 bases, with 9 bases left between them. For the CDR3, the DNA is TGTGCCAGCAGTTACGGGGGCGTCGAGACCCAGTACTTC. This translates into CASSYGGVETQYF.

The rearrangement joins TRBV12-3 or TRBV12-4 to TRBJ1-5, with TRBD1 identical over 8 bases. This CDR3 spans 12 amino acids. Trimming took 6 bases from V and 6 from J; bases not matched to a gene: 1. The CDR3 sequence: CASRTGGQPQHF. CDR3 DNA: TGTGCCAGCAGAACAGGGGGTCAGCCCCAGCATTTT.

V gene TRBV5-4 combines with J gene TRBJ2-5; 8 bases align to TRBD2. V lost 2 bases and J lost 5; bases outside the gene matches: 5. The CDR3 is made up of 14 amino acids. Germline V gene data show CDR1 as SGHNT and CDR2 as YYREEE (reference sequence). The CDR3 bases are TGTGCCAGCAGCTTCGGGGGGGGCTGGGAGACCCAGTACTTC. As protein: CASSFGGGWETQYF.

The V gene is TRBV11-2, the J gene TRBJ2-3; D not resolved. Germline CDR1 and CDR2: SGHAT and FQNNGV. This CDR3 spans 14 amino acids. Trimming removed 1 base from V and 1 base from J, with 6 bases in between. The CDR3 DNA reads as TGTGCCAGCAGCTTAGTTCAACGCACAGATACGCAGTATTTT. This codes for CASSLVQRTDTQYF.

The chain couples TRBV4-1 to TRBJ2-5; D remains unclear. The CDR3 runs to 13 residues. V was shortened by 2 bases and J by 2 bases, with 6 bases between the two germline ends. Germline V CDR1 and CDR2: MGHRA, YSYEKL. As DNA, the CDR3 is TGCGCCAGCAGCCAATGGTTGCAAGAGACCCAGTACTTC. This codes for CASSQWLQETQYF.

The rearrangement joins TRBV27 to TRBJ2-7; D is possibly TRBD2 (6 bases). The J call may be incorrect, as the DNA end agrees better with TRBJ2-5. Germline V gene sequence: CDR1 MNHEY, CDR2 SMNVEV (reference sequence). The CDR3 has 15 amino acids. The CDR3 sequence: CASSPTLTGVGTQYF. The CDR3 DNA follows: TGTGCCAGCAGCCCAACCTTAACGGGGGTTGGGACCCAGTACTTC.

J is TRBJ1-4 and V is TRBV7-6; D uncertain. The ends were cut back, 2 bases at V and 0 bases at J, with 7 bases in the middle. This CDR3 is 15 amino acids long. Germline loops: CDR1 SGHVS, CDR2 FNYEAQ. CDR3 DNA sequence: TGTGCCAGCAGCTTAATGTCTACAACTAATGAAAAACTGTTTTTT. It codes for CASSLMSTTNEKLFF.

This clonotype was seen just once. In DNA form, the CDR3 reads TGCAGTGCCAGACCCGGACAGGGCGCTTGGTTCTACGAGCAGTACTTC. Protein sequence: CSARPGQGAWFYEQYF. The chain joins TRBV20-1 to TRBJ2-5, with TRBD1 matching 8 bases. The DNA end is a closer match to TRBJ2-7, so the J assignment may be wrong. The CDR3 runs 16 residues. CDR1 is DFQATT and CDR2 is SNEGSKA in the germline V gene (reference sequence).

The rearrangement links TRBV5-1 to TRBJ2-7; 10 bases match TRBD2. Losses at the gene ends were 2 bases for V and 2 bases for J; bases not matched to a gene: 13. CDR1 SGHRS and CDR2 YFSETQ come from the germline V gene. There are 18 residues in the CDR3. The CDR3 DNA sequence: TGCGCCAGCAGCTTTTCACTAGCGGGGCCCTCGGACCCCTACGAGCAGTACTTC. Amino acid sequence: CASSFSLAGPSDPYEQYF.

In its sample, this clonotype was seen a few times. The CDR3 loop reads CASSLGLAGEGEQFF. The CDR3 DNA reads as TGTGCCAGCAGTTTAGGACTAGCGGGGGAGGGTGAGCAGTTCTTC. The rearrangement uses TRBV12-3 or TRBV12-4 and TRBJ2-5; 12 bases are shared with TRBD2. Matching the DNA end better, TRBJ2-1 makes the J call doubtful. The CDR3 length is 15 residues.

This sequence joins TRBV2 and TRBJ1-2; D is uncertain. V lost 4 bases to trimming and J lost 6 bases, with 6 bases between them. The CDR3 spans 11 residues. CDR1 and CDR2 (germline): SNHLY, FYNNEI. Here the CDR3 reads CASSVGHGYTF. The CDR3 DNA reads as TGTGCCAGCAGTGTCGGCCATGGCTACACCTTC.

V and J are TRBV6-5 and TRBJ2-1; D is possibly TRBD2 (7 bases). Germline CDR1 is MNHEY and CDR2 is SVGAGI. With 4 bases removed from V and 12 bases from J, the gap between germline ends came to 22 bases. There are 15 residues in the CDR3. CDR3 sequence (DNA): TGTGCCAGCAGTTTAGGGGGGGGGCTTCTGAAAAGGCAGTTCTTC. Its translation is CASSLGGGLLKRQFF.

This sequence joins TRBV6-2 or TRBV6-3 and TRBJ2-7; TRBD1 agrees at 10 bases. J lost 6 bases, V lost 9 bases, and 14 bases had no gene match. CDR3 size: 15 residues. Germline V gene sequence: CDR1 MNHEY, CDR2 SVGEGT. The CDR3 sequence is CASSDRDRGSLEQYF. In DNA, the CDR3 is TGTGCCAGTAGTGACCGGGACAGGGGATCTCTCGAGCAGTACTTC.

This clonotype was observed a handful of times. V usage is TRBV29-1 and J usage is TRBJ2-5; D is unresolved. Germline V lookup: CDR1 SQVTM, CDR2 ANQGSEA. V was clipped by 5 bases and J by 2 bases, with 12 bases between them. The CDR3 is 13 amino acids. CDR3 nucleotide sequence: TGCAGCGTTACGCCGGTCTTACAAGAGACCCAGTACTTC. It is translated as CSVTPVLQETQYF.

This clonotype has more than one count but fewer than ten. V gene TRBV2 combines with J gene TRBJ1-4; no firm D call. CDR3 length: 15 amino acids. CDR1 and CDR2 (germline): SNHLY, FYNNEI. With 4 bases removed from V and 7 bases from J, the gap between germline ends came to 16 bases. CDR3 nucleotide sequence: TGTGCCAGCAGTGGCAACGGAGAGTGGAGTGAAAAACTGTTTTTT. It translates to CASSGNGEWSEKLFF. Looking up the rest from reference TRBV2 and TRBJ1-4 gives the full variable domain: EPEVTQTPSHQVTQMGQEVILRCVPISNHLYFYWYRQILGQKVEFLVSFYNNEISEKSEIFDDQFSVERPDGSNFTLKIRSTKLEDSAMYFCASSGNGEWSEKLFFGSGTQLSVL.

The rearrangement links TRBV7-6 to TRBJ1-4; D gene uncertain. The CDR3 loop spans 13 amino acids. The germline CDR1 and CDR2 sequences are SGHVS and FNYEAQ. V lost 8 bases and J lost 5, with 12 bases in between. DNA for the CDR3: TGTGCCAGCTCGTCCCCACGGAATGAAAAACTGTTTTTT. As protein: CASSSPRNEKLFF.

This clonotype was observed a handful of times. The chain couples TRBV28 to TRBJ1-4; D is undetermined. This CDR3 is 17 amino acids long. V lost 6 bases, J lost 4 bases, and 21 bases lay in between. The germline V gene encodes CDR1 MDHEN and CDR2 SYDVKM. Written as DNA, the CDR3 is TGTGCCAGCAGCCCCCTCCTCTATTTTGGTGGTAATGAAAAACTGTTTTTT. It codes for CASSPLLYFGGNEKLFF.